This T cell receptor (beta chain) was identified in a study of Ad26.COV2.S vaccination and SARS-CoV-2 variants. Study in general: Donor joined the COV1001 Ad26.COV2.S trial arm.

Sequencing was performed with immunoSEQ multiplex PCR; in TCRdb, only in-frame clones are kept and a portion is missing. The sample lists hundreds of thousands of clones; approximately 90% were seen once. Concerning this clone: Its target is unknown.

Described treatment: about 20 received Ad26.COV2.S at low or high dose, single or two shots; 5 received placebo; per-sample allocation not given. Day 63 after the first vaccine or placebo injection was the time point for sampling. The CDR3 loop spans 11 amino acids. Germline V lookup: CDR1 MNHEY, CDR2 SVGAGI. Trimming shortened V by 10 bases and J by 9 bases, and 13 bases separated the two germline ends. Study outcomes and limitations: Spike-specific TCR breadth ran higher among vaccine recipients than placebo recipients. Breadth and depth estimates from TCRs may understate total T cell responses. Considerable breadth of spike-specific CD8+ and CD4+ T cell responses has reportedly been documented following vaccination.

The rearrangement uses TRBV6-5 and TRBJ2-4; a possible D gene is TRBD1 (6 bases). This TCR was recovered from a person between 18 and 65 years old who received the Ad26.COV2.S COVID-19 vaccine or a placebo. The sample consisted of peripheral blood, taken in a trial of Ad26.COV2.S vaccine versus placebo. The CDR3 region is CATYRGGIQYF. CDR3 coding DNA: TGTGCCACCTACAGAGGGGGCATTCAGTACTTC.